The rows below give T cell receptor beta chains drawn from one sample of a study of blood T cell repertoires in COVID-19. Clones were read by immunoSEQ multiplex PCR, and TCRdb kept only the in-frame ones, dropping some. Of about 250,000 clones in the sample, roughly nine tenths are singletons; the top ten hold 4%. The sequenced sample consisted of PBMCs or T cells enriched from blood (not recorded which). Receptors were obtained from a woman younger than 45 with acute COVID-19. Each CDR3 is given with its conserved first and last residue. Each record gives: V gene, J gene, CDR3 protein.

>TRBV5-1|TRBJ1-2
CASSLGYVRGGNTNYGYTF
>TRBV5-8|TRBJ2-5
CASSPFQGETQYF
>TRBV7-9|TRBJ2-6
CASMTVSGANVLTF
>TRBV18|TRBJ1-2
CASSPPGVDYGYTF
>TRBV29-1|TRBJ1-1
CSVQQGRNTEAFF
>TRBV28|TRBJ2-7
CASSWLRDEQYF
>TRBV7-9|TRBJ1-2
CASSPREGYTF
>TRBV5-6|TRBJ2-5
CASSLTGTGEETQYF
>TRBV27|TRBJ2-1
CASRWGGGAQNEQFF
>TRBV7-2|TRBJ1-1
CASSLGGRWTEAFF
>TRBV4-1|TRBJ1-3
CASSHAPRDSGNTIYF
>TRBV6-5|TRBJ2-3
CASSYGGRTDTQYF